These 25 T cell receptor beta chains came from one sample sequenced in a study of cytomegalovirus exposure and HLA in healthy donors. The PCR used 60 Vbeta and 13 Jbeta primers. Assay used: immunoSEQ multiplex PCR; TCRdb lists only in-frame clones, some missing. This sample has 150,000 to 200,000 clones, with about 62% found just once. The sequenced sample consisted of PBMCs. The receptors here all came from a man aged 35-49 years in good health and CMV-seronegative.

In the case of this clone: Other DNA sequences in this sample translate to the same CDR3. The chain combines TRBV5-1 with TRBJ2-7, with 10 bases lining up with TRBD1. Trimming at V came to 0 bases and at J to 5 bases, leaving 2 bases not matched to a gene. The CDR3 runs 14 residues. CDR1 and CDR2 from the germline V gene are SGHRS and YFSETQ. This chain's CDR3 is CASSLGDRGHEQYF. DNA of the CDR3: TGCGCCAGCAGCTTGGGGGACAGGGGACACGAGCAGTACTTC.

The J gene is TRBJ2-7, the V gene TRBV18, with D perhaps TRBD1 (6 bases). V lost 3 bases, J lost 1 base, and 13 bases lay in between. Germline values: CDR1 KGHSH, CDR2 LQKENI. CDR3 length: 15 residues. The chain's CDR3 is CASSPRTDGSYEQYF. CDR3 DNA sequence: TGTGCCAGCTCACCGAGGACAGACGGATCCTACGAGCAGTACTTC.

This clone qualifies as medium-sized. V gene TRBV11-1 combines with J gene TRBJ2-1; D gene unclear. CDR3 length: 12 amino acids. V was pared by 3 bases and J by 5 bases, with 5 bases between. Looked up from germline, CDR1 is SGHAT and CDR2 is FQDESV (reference sequence). The CDR3 DNA is TGTGCCAGCAGCTTCTTCCACAATGAGCAGTTCTTC. This sequence encodes CASSFFHNEQFF. The entire variable domain, with the rest obtained from reference TRBV11-1 and TRBJ2-1, is as follows: EAEVAQSPRYKITEKSQAVAFWCDPISGHATLYWYRQILGQGPELLVQFQDESVVDDSQLPKDRFSAERLKGVDSTLKIQPAELGDSAMYLCASSFFHNEQFFGPGTRLTVL.

This clone showed up just a few times. The genes are TRBV5-8 and TRBJ2-7, with 9 nucleotides matching TRBD1. V was clipped by 4 bases and J by 1 base; unmatched bases: 6. The CDR3 has 15 amino acids. CDR1 and CDR2 from the germline V gene are SGHTS and YDEGEE. The CDR3 spells CASSQTGGRSYEQYF. CDR3 DNA: TGTGCCAGCAGCCAAACAGGGGGCAGGTCCTACGAGCAGTACTTC.

J is TRBJ2-7 and V is TRBV7-2, with a weak D call TRBD2 (5 bases). The CDR3 contains 13 residues. Germline CDR1 SGHTA, CDR2 FQGNSA. V lost 4 bases and J 4 bases, leaving 11 bases between the germline ends. CDR3 nucleotide sequence: TGTGCCAGCAGCTCGGACTTTAATTACGAGCAGTACTTC. Translated, it gives CASSSDFNYEQYF.

This chain links TRBV19 with TRBJ2-1, with 9 bases fitting TRBD1. V was pared by 4 bases and J by 4 bases, with 11 bases of the junction left unmatched. The CDR3 loop spans 17 amino acids. Germline CDR1 is LNHDA and CDR2 is SQIVND (reference sequence). For the CDR3, the DNA is TGTGCCAGTAGTAAAGGGGGTGGGACAGGGCTTTACAATGAGCAGTTCTTC. Protein sequence: CASSKGGGTGLYNEQFF.

V is TRBV9 and J is TRBJ2-1; maybe TRBD1 (6 bases). Germline V gives CDR1 SGDLS, CDR2 YYNGEE. The CDR3 consists of 17 residues. The V end lost 4 bases, the J end lost 8 bases, and 25 bases lay between the germline ends. The CDR3 protein is CASSTVPFYRVGDEQFF. In DNA, the CDR3 is TGTGCCAGCAGCACCGTCCCTTTCTACAGGGTCGGGGATGAGCAGTTCTTC.

CDR3 residues: CASSLVGGREYEQYF. The CDR3 DNA follows: TGTGCCAGCAGTTTGGTGGGAGGTAGGGAGTACGAGCAGTACTTC. The chain couples TRBV27 to TRBJ2-7; maybe TRBD2 (6 bases). The V gene's germline CDR1 is MNHEY and CDR2 SMNVEV (reference sequence). The CDR3 extends over 15 amino acids. Deletions cut 3 bases from V and 4 bases from J, with 16 bases between.

A single count supports this clone. The chain combines TRBV5-1 with TRBJ1-1; D is perhaps TRBD1 (6 bases). The ends were cut back, 8 bases at V and 1 base at J, with 12 bases in the middle. The CDR3 is 13 amino acids. The germline gives CDR1 SGHRS, CDR2 YFSETQ. CDR3 in DNA: TGCGCCAGTGAGACAGGAACGAACACTGAAGCTTTCTTT. This encodes CASETGTNTEAFF.

This clone was seen more than once but under ten times. This chain uses TRBV5-1 with TRBJ2-3, with 9 bases fitting TRBD2. The CDR3 sequence is 14 residues long. Unmatched junction bases numbered 5, after V lost 5 bases and J lost 4 bases. Germline V gene data show CDR1 as SGHRS and CDR2 as YFSETQ. As DNA, the CDR3 is TGCGCCAGCAGATTAGCGGGAGAAGCAGATACGCAGTATTTT. Amino acid sequence: CASRLAGEADTQYF.

The chain couples TRBV27 to TRBJ2-3, with D perhaps TRBD2 (6 bases). CDR1 is MNHEY and CDR2 is SMNVEV in the germline V gene (reference sequence). Trimming took 5 bases from V and 2 from J, leaving 14 bases between them. This CDR3 has 15 residues. The DNA for the CDR3 is TGTGCCAGCAGTCTAGCGATGACAGACACAGATACGCAGTATTTT. This gives the protein CASSLAMTDTDTQYF.

The chain recombines TRBV6-5 with TRBJ2-5, with a weak D call TRBD2 (5 bases). Germline V gene lookup returns CDR1 MNHEY and CDR2 SVGAGI. The CDR3 consists of 16 residues. V gave up 0 bases and J gave up 4 bases, with 15 bases separating them. The CDR3 spells CASSYSVAGVLETQYF. The CDR3 nucleotides are TGTGCCAGCAGTTACTCGGTTGCGGGCGTGTTAGAGACCCAGTACTTC.

J is TRBJ2-3 and V is TRBV21-1; the table names TRBD2, a call not compared with the DNA. TRBV21-1 is termed a pseudogene. The CDR3 sequence is 17 residues long. CDR3 amino acids: CASGGTSGETSTDTQYF. The CDR3 coding sequence is TGTGCCAGCGGGGGGACTAGCGGAGAGACTAGCACAGATACGCAGTATTTT.

The chain recombines TRBV7-6 with TRBJ2-1; 10 bases fit TRBD2. With V trimmed by 0 bases and J by 8 bases, 4 bases remained unmatched. Germline lookup yields CDR1 SGHVS and CDR2 FNYEAQ. The CDR3 is made up of 15 amino acids. For the CDR3, the DNA is TGTGCCAGCAGCTTAGCTTGGCTAGCGGGAGATGAGCAGTTCTTC. Its translation is CASSLAWLAGDEQFF.

This rearrangement joins TRBV2 to TRBJ1-5, with TRBD1 matching 7 bases. Germline trimming cut 6 bases from V and 7 bases from J; bases unmatched to any gene: 6. Germline V gene sequence: CDR1 SNHLY, CDR2 FYNNEI. The CDR3 runs to 13 residues. DNA for the CDR3: TGTGCCAGCAGGACAGGGTTTCAACAGCCCCAGCATTTT. Amino acid sequence: CASRTGFQQPQHF.

The chain couples TRBV19 to TRBJ2-3, with D uncertain. V lost 4 bases to trimming and J lost 0 bases, with 5 bases between them. CDR1 and CDR2 (germline): LNHDA, SQIVND (reference sequence). This CDR3 comprises 13 residues. This chain's CDR3 is CASSSGSTDTQYF. CDR3 in DNA: TGTGCCAGTAGTAGCGGAAGCACAGATACGCAGTATTTT.

For the CDR3, the DNA is TGTGCCAGCAGCGTGGGCGGGAGCTTCAACGAGCAGTACTTC. It translates to CASSVGGSFNEQYF. This chain joins TRBV7-9 and TRBJ2-7, with 7 bases matching TRBD2. The trim removed 5 bases at V and 5 bases at J, leaving 9 bases unmatched. Germline V CDR1 and CDR2: SEHNR, FQNEAQ (reference sequence). The CDR3 extends over 14 amino acids.

The chain employs TRBV11-3 and TRBJ2-1; TRBD2 aligns across 7 bases. CDR1 and CDR2 (germline): SGHNT, YENEEA. After removal of 5 bases from V and 10 bases from J, the junction contained 5 bases not matched to a gene. The CDR3 is made up of 12 amino acids. The CDR3 loop is CASSQAAGEQFF. The DNA of the CDR3 is TGTGCCAGCAGCCAAGCAGCGGGGGAGCAGTTCTTC. The complete variable domain, with remaining parts taken from reference TRBV11-3 and TRBJ2-1, reads EAGVVQSPRYKIIEKKQPVAFWCNPISGHNTLYWYLQNLGQGPELLIRYENEEAVDDSQLPKDRFSAERLKGVDSTLKIQPAELGDSAVYLCASSQAAGEQFFGPGTRLTVL.

V gene TRBV2 combines with J gene TRBJ1-5; maybe TRBD1 (6 bases). The CDR3 contains 13 residues. The V end was cut by 6 bases, the J end by 5 bases, with 11 bases between. Germline V CDR1 and CDR2: SNHLY, FYNNEI. The CDR3 DNA reads as TGTGCCAGCAGGGGACAATCATATCAGCCCCAGCATTTT. Encoded protein: CASRGQSYQPQHF.

The chain recombines TRBV7-9 with TRBJ2-7; D might be TRBD2 (5 bases). Germline-derived CDR1 and CDR2 are SEHNR and FQNEAQ (reference sequence). CDR3 size: 14 residues. Trimming stripped 1 base from V and 1 base from J, with 8 bases between. As DNA, the CDR3 is TGTGCCAGCAGCTTAGACAGCGGATCCTACGAGCAGTACTTC. Its translation is CASSLDSGSYEQYF.

V usage is TRBV7-3 and J usage is TRBJ2-7; D unclear. Trimming removed 1 base at V and 7 bases at J, with 5 bases between. Germline values: CDR1 SGHTA, CDR2 FQGTGA. The length of the CDR3 is 11 residues. CDR3 loop: CASSLNEEQYF. The CDR3 DNA follows: TGTGCCAGCAGCTTAAATGAGGAGCAGTACTTC.

The CDR3 sequence: CAWRRGFSGELFF. As DNA, the CDR3 is TGTGCCTGGAGACGAGGATTCTCGGGGGAGCTGTTTTTT. The J gene is TRBJ2-2, the V gene TRBV30; D is unclear. CDR3 length: 13 residues. With 3 bases removed from V and 8 bases from J, the gap between germline ends came to 13 bases. Germline CDR1 and CDR2: GTSNPN and SVGIG (reference sequence).

This clone came up a few times. The chain employs TRBV7-3 and TRBJ2-2; TRBD2 is a possible D gene (6 bases). V shed 5 bases and J shed 0 bases, with 10 bases lying between them. CDR1 and CDR2 from the germline V gene are SGHTA and FQGTGA. The CDR3 extends over 15 amino acids. The CDR3 region has the DNA TGTGCCAGCAGCCGGGGACTTCCGAACACCGGGGAGCTGTTTTTT. This gives the protein CASSRGLPNTGELFF.

V and J are TRBV7-8 and TRBJ1-2; the match to TRBD1 covers 8 bases. Germline V lookup: CDR1 SGHVS, CDR2 FQNEAQ. The CDR3 extends over 17 amino acids. Trimming at V came to 5 bases and at J to 7 bases, leaving 18 bases not matched to a gene. The CDR3 reads CASSARTTGATTGGYTF. In DNA, the CDR3 is TGTGCCAGCAGCGCACGAACGACAGGGGCAACGACAGGTGGCTACACCTTC.

The J gene is TRBJ1-2, the V gene TRBV6-1; TRBD1 matches at 8 bases. This CDR3 is built from 13 residues. V shed 6 bases, J shed 6 bases, and the junction held 6 bases outside the gene matches. In germline, CDR1 is MNHNS, CDR2 SASEGT. The CDR3 bases are TGTGCCAGCAGCCAGGACAGGGTAAATGGCTACACCTTC. Amino acid sequence: CASSQDRVNGYTF.